The 20 T cell receptor beta chains reported below all come from one sample, sequenced in a study of blood T cell repertoires in COVID-19. Generated by immunoSEQ multiplex PCR, the TCRdb table keeps only in-frame clones and is missing some. The table has 100,000 to 150,000 clones, 86% seen once; the top ten hold 5% to 6.5%. The specimen sequenced was peripheral blood. All receptors come from a human donor in a cohort sampled during active COVID-19.

The rearrangement uses TRBV19 and TRBJ2-7, with 8 bases fitting TRBD1. The germline V gene encodes CDR1 LNHDA and CDR2 SQIVND (reference sequence). The CDR3 runs 17 residues. Trimming removed 5 bases from V and 2 bases from J; junction bases left unmatched: 14. The CDR3, as DNA: TGTGCCAGTAGTCCCGGAATCGGACAGGGTATTACCTACGAGCAGTACTTC. Amino acids: CASSPGIGQGITYEQYF.

This chain links TRBV7-9 with TRBJ1-1, with TRBD1 matching 8 bases. This CDR3 has 17 amino acids. Per germline, CDR1 SEHNR and CDR2 FQNEAQ (reference sequence). The ends lost 0 bases at V and 0 bases at J; junction bases unmatched: 6. The CDR3 bases are TGTGCCAGCAGCTTAGCGTCAGGGGGCGGAATGAACACTGAAGCTTTCTTT. Its translation: CASSLASGGGMNTEAFF.

The chain has TRBV5-1 and TRBJ2-3; perhaps TRBD2 as D (6 bases). Germline V lookup: CDR1 SGHRS, CDR2 YFSETQ. The CDR3 consists of 17 residues. The V end was cut by 0 bases, the J end by 2 bases, with 16 bases between. DNA for the CDR3: TGCGCCAGCAGCTTGGCTCTGGCGGGGCGGATCACAGATACGCAGTATTTT. It translates to CASSLALAGRITDTQYF.

The chain is built from TRBV18 and TRBJ2-3, with a weak D call TRBD2 (6 bases). The CDR3 contains 15 residues. Trimming pared 1 base from V and 2 bases from J, leaving 10 bases between. CDR1 KGHSH and CDR2 LQKENI come from the germline V gene. CDR3: CASSPLRETTDTQYF. CDR3 nucleotide sequence: TGTGCCAGCTCACCACTACGGGAGACCACAGATACGCAGTATTTT.

V usage is TRBV15 and J usage is TRBJ2-2; TRBD2 matches at 10 bases. J gave up 3 bases and V 2 bases, and 0 bases lay outside the gene matches. The CDR3 is 15 residues long. Germline V gene lookup returns CDR1 LNHNV and CDR2 YYDKDF (reference sequence). The CDR3 DNA reads as TGTGCCACCAGCAGACTAGCGGGGGACACCGGGGAGCTGTTTTTT. Protein: CATSRLAGDTGELFF.

The rearrangement joins TRBV15 to TRBJ2-5; 9 bases line up with TRBD2. Losses at the gene ends were 5 bases for V and 5 bases for J; bases not matched to a gene: 6. Germline V lookup: CDR1 LNHNV, CDR2 YYDKDF (reference sequence). The CDR3 is 14 residues long. CDR3 sequence (DNA): TGTGCCACCAGCCGCCGCGGGAGGGAGGAGACCCAGTACTTC. This encodes CATSRRGREETQYF.

The CDR3 reads CASSPRQFETQYF. The CDR3 DNA follows: TGCGCCAGCAGCCCAAGACAATTCGAGACCCAGTACTTC. The chain joins TRBV5-1 to TRBJ2-5, with D unresolved. V shed 4 bases and J shed 5 bases, with 12 bases lying between them. Germline-derived CDR1 and CDR2 are SGHRS and YFSETQ. This CDR3 is built from 13 residues. Complete variable domain (other parts from reference TRBV5-1 and TRBJ2-5): KAGVTQTPRYLIKTRGQQVTLSCSPISGHRSVSWYQQTPGQGLQFLFEYFSETQRNKGNFPGRFSGRQFSNSRSEMNVSTLELGDSALYLCASSPRQFETQYFGPGTRLLVL.

V and J are TRBV10-2 and TRBJ2-7, with TRBD2 matching over 10 bases. V shed 2 bases, J shed 4 bases, and the junction held 5 bases outside the gene matches. CDR1 is WSHSY and CDR2 is SAAADI in the germline V gene. The CDR3 is 15 amino acids. The chain's CDR3 is CASSEMSSGRYEQYF. The CDR3 DNA sequence: TGCGCCAGCAGTGAGATGTCTAGCGGGAGATACGAGCAGTACTTC.

The table lists this clone with many counts. The V and J genes are TRBV10-2 and TRBJ2-2; D might be TRBD1 (6 bases). The V gene lost 8 bases and the J gene lost 4 bases, with 14 bases spanning the gap. The CDR3 runs 14 residues. Looked up from germline, CDR1 is WSHSY and CDR2 is SAAADI. CDR3 residues: CASSGTPSTGELFF. The CDR3 DNA sequence: TGCGCCAGCTCGGGGACACCCTCCACCGGGGAGCTGTTTTTT.

CDR3 coding DNA: TGTGCCAGCAGCTCAACAGTGAACACTGAAGCTTTCTTT. It is translated as CASSSTVNTEAFF. The chain links TRBV11-2 to TRBJ1-1; D unclear. CDR1 and CDR2 from the germline V gene are SGHAT and FQNNGV. V was shortened by 4 bases and J by 0 bases, with 6 bases between the two germline ends. The CDR3 has 13 residues.

The rearrangement joins TRBV2 to TRBJ1-5; TRBD1 might be the D (5 bases). The germline V gene has CDR1 SNHLY and CDR2 FYNNEI. The V and J ends lost 6 bases and 0 bases respectively, with 24 bases between them. The CDR3 runs to 19 residues. The CDR3 coding sequence is TGTGCCAGCAGCCGAACCAGAATGACAGCGGGCTATAGCAATCAGCCCCAGCATTTT. The encoded protein is CASSRTRMTAGYSNQPQHF.

This chain uses TRBV7-9 with TRBJ2-2, with no clear D. The V end lost 5 bases, the J end lost 6 bases, and 10 bases lay between the germline ends. This CDR3 is 13 amino acids long. Germline V CDR1 and CDR2: SEHNR, FQNEAQ (reference sequence). CDR3: CASSPRAAGELFF. As DNA, the CDR3 is TGTGCCAGCAGCCCCCGCGCCGCCGGGGAGCTGTTTTTT.

The chain carries TRBV6-2 or TRBV6-3 and TRBJ2-7, with D possibly matching TRBD2 (6 bases). Germline values: CDR1 MNHEY, CDR2 SVGEGT. V was pared by 0 bases and J by 2 bases, with 14 bases between. This CDR3 region has 16 residues. The CDR3 DNA reads TGTGCCAGCAGTTACTCGGGGCGGGAACCCGCCTACGAGCAGTACTTC. Protein sequence: CASSYSGREPAYEQYF.

This chain connects TRBV7-8 to TRBJ2-2, with D maybe TRBD2 (5 bases). The V end lost 5 bases, the J end lost 7 bases, and 32 bases lay between the germline ends. The CDR3 is made up of 20 amino acids. The germline gives CDR1 SGHVS, CDR2 FQNEAQ. The CDR3 DNA is TGTGCCAGCAGCCCAGGCCGGCGTACTAAAGCGGCCCCCGCAGGCGGGGAGCTGTTTTTT. Translation gives CASSPGRRTKAAPAGGELFF.

The chain couples TRBV21-1 to TRBJ2-5; TRBD1 reflects the table's D call only, with no check against the DNA. TRBV21-1 is annotated as a pseudogene. The CDR3 runs to 15 residues. Written as DNA, the CDR3 is TGTGCCAGCAGCGTGATACAGGGGGCCAAAGAGACCCAGTACTTC. Its translation: CASSVIQGAKETQYF.

V usage is TRBV6-5 and J usage is TRBJ2-1; possible D gene TRBD2, 6 bases. The CDR3 length is 15 residues. The V end was cut by 6 bases, the J end by 8 bases, with 20 bases between. CDR1 and CDR2 (germline): MNHEY, SVGAGI. The CDR3 reads CASSPRGHSGDEQFF. DNA for the CDR3: TGTGCCAGCAGCCCCCGGGGTCATAGCGGCGATGAGCAGTTCTTC.

This chain connects TRBV19 to TRBJ1-5; D uncertain. V lost 2 bases and J lost 2, with 13 bases in between. The CDR3 contains 16 residues. The germline gives CDR1 LNHDA, CDR2 SQIVND (reference sequence). The DNA for the CDR3 is TGTGCCAGTAGTATAAGGGCGGGCAGTGGCAATCAGCCCCAGCATTTT. Translation gives CASSIRAGSGNQPQHF.

The rearrangement links TRBV9 to TRBJ2-7; 13 bases align to TRBD2. The trim removed 4 bases at V and 4 bases at J, leaving 11 bases unmatched. Germline V CDR1 and CDR2: SGDLS, YYNGEE. The CDR3 loop spans 17 amino acids. CDR3 in amino acids: CASSPGLAGVEFYEQYF. The CDR3 coding sequence is TGTGCCAGCAGCCCAGGACTAGCGGGAGTTGAGTTTTACGAGCAGTACTTC.

V usage is TRBV28 and J usage is TRBJ2-1; D unresolved. The CDR3 spans 14 residues. V gave up 5 bases and J gave up 3 bases, with 11 bases separating them. CDR1 and CDR2 (germline): MDHEN, SYDVKM. CDR3 DNA sequence: TGTGCCAGCAGTCCCCTAGGAGACTACAATGAGCAGTTCTTC. It encodes CASSPLGDYNEQFF.

J is TRBJ2-5 and V is TRBV5-1, with 10 bases aligning to TRBD1. In germline, CDR1 is SGHRS, CDR2 YFSETQ. CDR3 size: 15 residues. The ends lost 2 bases at V and 1 base at J; junction bases unmatched: 2. The CDR3 coding sequence is TGCGCCAGCAGCTTCGGACAGGGGGTCCAAGAGACCCAGTACTTC. Translating it yields CASSFGQGVQETQYF.